Listed here are 27 T cell receptor beta chains from one sample, sequenced in a study of blood T cell repertoires in COVID-19. This table comes from immunoSEQ multiplex PCR, and its TCRdb copy is limited to in-frame clones, with some not included. The sample contains approximately 230,000 clones, approximately 90% of which appear only once. Material: PBMCs or T cells enriched from blood (not recorded which). The origin of the receptors is a woman in her twenties or thirties with acute COVID-19.

V is TRBV2 and J is TRBJ2-7; 12 nucleotides align to TRBD2. This CDR3 has 14 amino acids. CDR1 is SNHLY and CDR2 is FYNNEI in the germline V gene. V was pared by 6 bases and J by 6 bases, with 6 bases of the junction left unmatched. This CDR3 is CASRQPGLAGEQYF. DNA of the CDR3: TGTGCCAGCAGACAACCGGGACTAGCGGGCGAGCAGTACTTC.

The rearrangement joins TRBV11-2 to TRBJ2-1, with 12 bases identical to TRBD1. The trim removed 0 bases at V and 8 bases at J, leaving 8 bases unmatched. CDR3 length equals 17 residues. The germline V gene encodes CDR1 SGHAT and CDR2 FQNNGV. This CDR3 reads CASSLEAPGTGGDEQFF. The CDR3 region has the DNA TGTGCCAGCAGCTTAGAAGCCCCCGGGACAGGGGGCGATGAGCAGTTCTTC.

This chain connects TRBV5-1 to TRBJ1-4; D perhaps matches TRBD1 (5 bases). This CDR3 region has 14 residues. Deletions cut 3 bases from V and 10 bases from J, with 16 bases between. From germline, CDR1 is SGHRS and CDR2 YFSETQ. The CDR3 is CASSWDSTQGKLFF. The CDR3 DNA follows: TGCGCCAGCAGCTGGGACTCAACTCAAGGAAAACTGTTTTTT. The full variable domain, with the rest looked up from reference TRBV5-1 and TRBJ1-4, is KAGVTQTPRYLIKTRGQQVTLSCSPISGHRSVSWYQQTPGQGLQFLFEYFSETQRNKGNFPGRFSGRQFSNSRSEMNVSTLELGDSALYLCASSWDSTQGKLFFGSGTQLSVL.

The chain combines TRBV10-2 with TRBJ1-2; 8 bases align to TRBD1. Germline-derived CDR1 and CDR2 are WSHSY and SAAADI. The CDR3 has 14 amino acids. J gave up 3 bases and V 6 bases, and 6 bases lay outside the gene matches. CDR3 nucleotides: TGCGCCAGCAGGCCGGGACAGGCCCACTATGGCTACACCTTC. Protein product: CASRPGQAHYGYTF.

V usage is TRBV5-1 and J usage is TRBJ2-7, with D possibly TRBD2 on 7 matching bases. Germline V gene lookup returns CDR1 SGHRS and CDR2 YFSETQ. CDR3 size: 15 residues. V was cut by 4 bases and J by 3 bases, with 17 bases left in between. This CDR3 reads CASSREGGEIYEQYF. CDR3 DNA: TGCGCCAGCAGCAGGGAAGGGGGGGAGATCTACGAGCAGTACTTC.

The J gene is TRBJ2-2, the V gene TRBV7-9, with 8 bases matching TRBD1. Germline assignment: CDR1 SEHNR and CDR2 FQNEAQ (reference sequence). This CDR3 is built from 15 residues. V shed 0 bases and J 7 bases; nucleotides not matched to a gene: 4. For the CDR3, the DNA is TGTGCCAGCAGCTTAGCGCTCAGGGGGCGCGGGGAGCTGTTTTTT. This encodes CASSLALRGRGELFF.

CDR3 sequence (DNA): TGTGCCAGCAGCGGCAGACGGGGGGGCTCCTACAATGAGCAGTTCTTC. Its protein product is CASSGRRGGSYNEQFF. This chain links TRBV7-9 with TRBJ2-1; TRBD2 matches 8 bases. The germline CDR1 and CDR2 sequences are SEHNR and FQNEAQ (reference sequence). The CDR3 sequence is 16 residues long. The V and J ends lost 5 bases and 0 bases, in that order; junction bases with no gene match: 6. The variable domain in full, completed from reference TRBV7-9 and TRBJ2-1, reads DTGVSQNPRHKITKRGQNVTFRCDPISEHNRLYWYRQTLGQGPEFLTYFQNEAQLEKSRLLSDRFSAERPKGSFSTLEIQRTEQGDSAMYLCASSGRRGGSYNEQFFGPGTRLTVL.

The chain couples TRBV21-1 to TRBJ2-3; the tabulated D call, TRBD2, remains unverified against the DNA. TRBV21-1 is deemed a pseudogene. The CDR3 loop spans 14 amino acids. The CDR3: CASSKAPRADTQYF. The CDR3 nucleotides are TGTGCCAGCAGCAAAGCACCGCGCGCAGATACGCAGTATTTT.

This clone was observed once. V and J are TRBV28 and TRBJ1-5, with D tentatively TRBD1 (6 bases). The CDR3 totals 18 residues. Trimming removed 3 bases at V and 6 bases at J, with 24 bases between. Germline V gene lookup returns CDR1 MDHEN and CDR2 SYDVKM. This CDR3 reads CASSFTGTPTELIQPQHF. Written as DNA, the CDR3 is TGTGCCAGCAGTTTTACCGGGACACCGACGGAATTGATTCAGCCCCAGCATTTT.

J is TRBJ1-5 and V is TRBV19; the D gene is possibly TRBD1 (5 bases). Germline assignment: CDR1 LNHDA and CDR2 SQIVND (reference sequence). The CDR3 runs 15 residues. The V and J ends lost 7 bases and 2 bases respectively, with 15 bases between them. The CDR3 coding sequence is TGTGCCAGTAAAGGGGAACCCTTTGGCAATCAGCCCCAGCATTTT. It translates to CASKGEPFGNQPQHF.

The chain couples TRBV30 to TRBJ1-5; possibly TRBD1 for D (6 bases). V lost 5 bases to trimming and J lost 7 bases, with 21 bases between them. This CDR3 has 15 residues. Germline CDR1 GTSNPN, CDR2 SVGIG (reference sequence). Here the CDR3 DNA reads TGTGCCTGGCAAAATAAACAGGGAAGCGCGCAGCCCCAGCATTTT. Its translation is CAWQNKQGSAQPQHF.

This clone has only one observation. The J gene is TRBJ1-1, the V gene TRBV28; D remains unclear. This CDR3 region has 14 residues. In germline, CDR1 is MDHEN, CDR2 SYDVKM. Trimming cost V 8 bases and J 3 bases, with 16 bases left between them. The CDR3 here is CASERPQQHTEAFF. The CDR3 nucleotides are TGTGCCAGCGAGAGACCGCAACAGCACACTGAAGCTTTCTTT.

V and J are TRBV11-2 and TRBJ2-5; 10 positions match TRBD1. The germline gives CDR1 SGHAT, CDR2 FQNNGV. V shed 3 bases and J 5 bases; nucleotides not matched to a gene: 3. The CDR3 is made up of 14 amino acids. The CDR3 spells CASSFDRGRETQYF. DNA for the CDR3: TGTGCCAGCAGCTTTGACAGGGGGCGGGAGACCCAGTACTTC.

The rearrangement links TRBV7-9 to TRBJ2-7, with TRBD1 identical over 7 bases. This CDR3 has 15 residues. V was pared by 6 bases and J by 0 bases, with 8 bases of the junction left unmatched. Germline CDR1 SEHNR, CDR2 FQNEAQ (reference sequence). The CDR3, as DNA: TGTGCCAGCAGTCCCGAACAGGGGCCCTCCTACGAGCAGTACTTC. Amino acid sequence: CASSPEQGPSYEQYF. Full variable domain (outside the CDR3, taken from reference TRBV7-9 and TRBJ2-7): DTGVSQNPRHKITKRGQNVTFRCDPISEHNRLYWYRQTLGQGPEFLTYFQNEAQLEKSRLLSDRFSAERPKGSFSTLEIQRTEQGDSAMYLCASSPEQGPSYEQYFGPGTRLTVT.

The chain has TRBV7-2 and TRBJ2-1, with 9 bases fitting TRBD2. J lost 5 bases, V lost 3 bases, and 2 bases had no gene match. The germline gives CDR1 SGHTA, CDR2 FQGNSA. The CDR3 runs to 14 residues. CDR3 in DNA: TGTGCCAGCAGCTTGGTAGCGGGAGACAATGAGCAGTTCTTC. Its translation: CASSLVAGDNEQFF.

This clone showed up just a few times. This rearrangement joins TRBV4-1 to TRBJ1-6; 7 bases line up with TRBD1. Trimming cost V 3 bases and J 6 bases; bases outside gene matches: 5. CDR3 length equals 15 residues. Germline values: CDR1 MGHRA, CDR2 YSYEKL. In nucleotides, the CDR3 is TGCGCCAGCAGCCAGAGGGGACAGTCTAATTCACCCCTCCACTTT. This gives the protein CASSQRGQSNSPLHF.

V gene TRBV10-3 combines with J gene TRBJ2-7; 7 bases match TRBD1. The germline V gene has CDR1 ENHRY and CDR2 SYGVKD. V gave up 7 bases and J gave up 2 bases; unmatched junction bases: 5. The length of the CDR3 is 13 residues. The CDR3 region has the DNA TGTGCCATCAATGGACAGGACGCCTACGAGCAGTACTTC. Translation gives CAINGQDAYEQYF.

V and J are TRBV4-1 and TRBJ1-1; tentative D call: TRBD1 (6 bases). The CDR3 totals 16 residues. The germline V gene encodes CDR1 MGHRA and CDR2 YSYEKL. Between the trimmed V and J ends, which lost 4 bases and 4 bases, there was a span of 19 bases. CDR3 loop: CASSPLTWGLGTEAFF. The CDR3 DNA is TGCGCCAGCAGCCCCCTGACGTGGGGGCTGGGCACTGAAGCTTTCTTT.

This clone is termed medium-sized. J is TRBJ2-3 and V is TRBV6-1; TRBD2 matches 12 bases. CDR1 and CDR2 from the germline V gene are MNHNS and SASEGT. The V and J ends lost 2 bases and 4 bases, in that order; junction bases with no gene match: 1. The length of the CDR3 is 15 residues. CDR3 in amino acids: CASSELAGGPDTQYF. The CDR3 nucleotides are TGTGCCAGCAGTGAACTAGCGGGGGGGCCAGATACGCAGTATTTT.

This chain joins TRBV28 and TRBJ1-1, with a possible D match to TRBD1 (5 bases). This CDR3 region has 15 residues. Trimming took off 5 bases at V and 2 bases at J, with 15 bases between the two ends. Germline V gives CDR1 MDHEN, CDR2 SYDVKM. The CDR3 sequence: CASSPEGVGNTEAFF. In nucleotides, the CDR3 is TGTGCCAGCAGTCCCGAAGGGGTGGGAAACACTGAAGCTTTCTTT.

The J gene is TRBJ2-5, the V gene TRBV7-9; the D is unclear. Germline-derived CDR1 and CDR2 are SEHNR and FQNEAQ (reference sequence). Trimming shortened V by 4 bases and J by 9 bases, and 12 bases separated the two germline ends. The CDR3 contains 12 residues. CDR3 sequence: CASSSSQRPQYF. The CDR3 region has the DNA TGTGCCAGCAGCTCCTCTCAGAGGCCCCAGTACTTC.

This chain links TRBV2 with TRBJ2-5; TRBD1 is a possible D gene (6 bases). The length of the CDR3 is 14 residues. CDR1 and CDR2 from the germline V gene are SNHLY and FYNNEI. Trimming took off 7 bases at V and 0 bases at J, with 12 bases between the two ends. The CDR3 DNA sequence: TGTGCCAGCAAGGATGGACAGTACCAAGAGACCCAGTACTTC. The encoded protein is CASKDGQYQETQYF.

The V gene is TRBV4-3, the J gene TRBJ1-2; no firm D call. V was pared by 0 bases and J by 3 bases, with 8 bases between. Germline-derived CDR1 and CDR2 are LGHNA and YSLEER. The CDR3 runs 14 residues. The CDR3 loop reads CASSQDQVDYGYTF. CDR3 coding DNA: TGCGCCAGCAGCCAAGATCAGGTGGACTATGGCTACACCTTC.

This chain links TRBV27 with TRBJ2-2, with 7 bases matching TRBD2. V trimming: 1 base; J trimming: 3 bases; junction bases outside the gene matches: 5. This CDR3 has 16 amino acids. The germline V gene encodes CDR1 MNHEY and CDR2 SMNVEV (reference sequence). Written as DNA, the CDR3 is TGTGCCAGCAGTTTATATGCTAGCGGAGACACCGGGGAGCTGTTTTTT. Amino acid sequence: CASSLYASGDTGELFF.

This rearrangement joins TRBV12-3 or TRBV12-4 to TRBJ1-5; D is ambiguous. V was shortened by 9 bases and J by 3 bases, with 12 bases between the two germline ends. The CDR3 has 13 amino acids. CDR3 sequence: CASGGGFNQPQHF. CDR3 nucleotides: TGTGCCAGTGGAGGTGGATTCAATCAGCCCCAGCATTTT.

This clone came up many times. The chain combines TRBV27 with TRBJ2-2; the D is unclear. Germline CDR1 and CDR2: MNHEY and SMNVEV (reference sequence). The CDR3 is 14 residues long. Between the trimmed V and J ends, which lost 3 bases and 3 bases, there was a span of 8 bases. CDR3 in DNA: TGTGCCAGCAGTTTGAATCGGGACACCGGGGAGCTGTTTTTT. Encoded protein: CASSLNRDTGELFF.

The chain joins TRBV10-2 to TRBJ1-4; no reliable D call. Between the trimmed V and J ends, which lost 6 bases and 2 bases, there was a span of 25 bases. CDR3 size: 19 residues. Germline V lookup: CDR1 WSHSY, CDR2 SAAADI. CDR3 DNA: TGCGCCAGCAGCCATGACGTTCTTGAGGCCTCAAGGACTAATGAAAAACTGTTTTTT. It encodes CASSHDVLEASRTNEKLFF.